The 5 T cell receptor beta chains listed next were all sequenced from one sample in a study of persistence of HIV-infected CD4 T cells. An overlapping HIV-1 Gag peptide pool stimulated these cells at 0.95 to 1 ug/peptide/mL. CD40L/CD69 double-negative CD45RO-high memory CD4+ T cells were collected. Their specific antigens are unknown. This was the immunoSEQ version 4 assay in survey mode. Here immunoSEQ multiplex PCR was the method, and the copy in TCRdb shows in-frame clones only, minus some. The repertoire consists of some 32,000 clones, with 80% to 90% occurring once and the leading ten covering about a sixth. The sample here was CD4+ T cells sorted from PBMCs after approximately 19-hour stimulation, taken from a patient who received antiretroviral therapy. The source of these receptors is an adult woman with HIV who was CMV-seropositive.

The V call is TRBV9, the J call TRBJ2-2; 7 nucleotides match TRBD2. Germline V gives CDR1 SGDLS, CDR2 YYNGEE. The V gene end was trimmed by 0 bases and the J gene end by 4 bases; junction bases not matched to a gene: 15. CDR3 length equals 19 residues. The CDR3 DNA is TGTGCCAGCAGCGTAGCTTATACGGGAGGCCCGGTCAGCACCGGGGAGCTGTTTTTT. This gives the protein CASSVAYTGGPVSTGELFF. Full variable domain (remainder filled in from reference TRBV9 and TRBJ2-2): DSGVTQTPKHLITATGQRVTLRCSPRSGDLSVYWYQQSLDQGLQFLIQYYNGEERAKGNILERFSAQQFPDLHSELNLSSLELGDSALYFCASSVAYTGGPVSTGELFFGEGSRLTVL.

V usage is TRBV19 and J usage is TRBJ1-5; 7 bases align to TRBD1. Germline-derived CDR1 and CDR2 are LNHDA and SQIVND (reference sequence). Trimming took 1 base from V and 4 from J; bases not matched to a gene: 4. The CDR3 contains 15 residues. The CDR3: CASSIGTGQNQPQHF. Here the CDR3 DNA reads TGTGCCAGTAGTATAGGTACGGGACAGAATCAGCCCCAGCATTTT.

The V call is TRBV25-1, the J call TRBJ1-2, with a weak D call TRBD1 (5 bases). There are 15 residues in the CDR3. Germline V CDR1 and CDR2: MGHDK, SYGVNS. Trimming shortened V by 3 bases and J by 8 bases, and 19 bases separated the two germline ends. CDR3 DNA: TGTGCCAGCAGTGATGGCAGGGCGGGCCAGTCGGGCTACACCTTC. Translated, it gives CASSDGRAGQSGYTF.

This chain links TRBV30 with TRBJ1-2; 11 nucleotides match TRBD1. Germline V gives CDR1 GTSNPN, CDR2 SVGIG (reference sequence). The CDR3 is made up of 13 amino acids. The trim removed 5 bases at V and 7 bases at J, leaving 6 bases unmatched. The CDR3 region is CAWRTGGLRGYTF. The CDR3 nucleotides are TGTGCCTGGCGGACAGGGGGCTTACGTGGCTACACCTTC.

The CDR3 sequence is CASSFKASGTTAREQYF. CDR3 in DNA: TGTGCCAGCAGTTTTAAGGCTAGCGGAACGACTGCTAGAGAGCAGTACTTC. The rearrangement uses TRBV27 and TRBJ2-7; 7 bases align to TRBD2. The V gene's germline CDR1 is MNHEY and CDR2 SMNVEV (reference sequence). V lost 3 bases and J lost 7; bases outside the gene matches: 18. CDR3 length: 17 residues.